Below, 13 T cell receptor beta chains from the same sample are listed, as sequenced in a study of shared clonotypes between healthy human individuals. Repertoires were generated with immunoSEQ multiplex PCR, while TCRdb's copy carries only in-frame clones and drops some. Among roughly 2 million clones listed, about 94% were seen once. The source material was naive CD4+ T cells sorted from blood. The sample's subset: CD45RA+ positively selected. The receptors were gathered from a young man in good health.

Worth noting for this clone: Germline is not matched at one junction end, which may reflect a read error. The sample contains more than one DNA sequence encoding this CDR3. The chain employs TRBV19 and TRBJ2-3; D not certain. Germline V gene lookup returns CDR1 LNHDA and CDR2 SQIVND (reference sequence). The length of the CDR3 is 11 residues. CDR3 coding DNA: TGTGCTAGTAGCATCGTAGATACGCAGTATTTT. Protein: CASSIVDTQYF.

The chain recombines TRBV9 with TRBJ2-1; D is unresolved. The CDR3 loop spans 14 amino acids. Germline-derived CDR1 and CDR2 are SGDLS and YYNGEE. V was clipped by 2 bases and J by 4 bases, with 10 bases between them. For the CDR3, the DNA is TGTGCCAGCAGCGTGGCGGCACTTTACAATGAGCAGTTCTTC. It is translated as CASSVAALYNEQFF. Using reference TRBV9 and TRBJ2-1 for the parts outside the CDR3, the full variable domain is DSGVTQTPKHLITATGQRVTLRCSPRSGDLSVYWYQQSLDQGLQFLIQYYNGEERAKGNILERFSAQQFPDLHSELNLSSLELGDSALYFCASSVAALYNEQFFGPGTRLTVL.

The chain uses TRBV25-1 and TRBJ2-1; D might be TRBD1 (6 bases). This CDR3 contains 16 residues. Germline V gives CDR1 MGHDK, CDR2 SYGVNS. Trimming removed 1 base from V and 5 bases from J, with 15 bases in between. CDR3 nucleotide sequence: TGTGCCAGCAGTGAATCAGGGGCCGCCCGAAACAATGAGCAGTTCTTC. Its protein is CASSESGAARNNEQFF.

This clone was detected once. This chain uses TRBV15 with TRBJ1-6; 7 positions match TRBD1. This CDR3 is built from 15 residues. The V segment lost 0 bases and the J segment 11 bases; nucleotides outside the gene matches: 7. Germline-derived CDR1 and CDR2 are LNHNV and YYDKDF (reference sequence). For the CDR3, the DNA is TGTGCCACCAGCAGAGAGGCAGGGGGGAGGGCACCCCTCCACTTT. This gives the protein CATSREAGGRAPLHF. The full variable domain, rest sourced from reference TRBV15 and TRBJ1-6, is DAMVIQNPRYQVTQFGKPVTLSCSQTLNHNVMYWYQQKSSQAPKLLFHYYDKDFNNEADTPDNFQSRRPNTSFCFLDIRSPGLGDTAMYLCATSREAGGRAPLHFGNGTRLTVT.

The CDR3 region has the DNA TGCGCCAGCAGCCAAGACGGGACGAGCTATGGCTACACCTTC. It yields the protein CASSQDGTSYGYTF. The chain carries TRBV4-3 and TRBJ1-2; possible D gene TRBD1, 5 bases. CDR1 is LGHNA and CDR2 is YSLEER in the germline V gene. This CDR3 region has 14 residues. With 0 bases removed from V and 4 bases from J, the gap between germline ends came to 9 bases.

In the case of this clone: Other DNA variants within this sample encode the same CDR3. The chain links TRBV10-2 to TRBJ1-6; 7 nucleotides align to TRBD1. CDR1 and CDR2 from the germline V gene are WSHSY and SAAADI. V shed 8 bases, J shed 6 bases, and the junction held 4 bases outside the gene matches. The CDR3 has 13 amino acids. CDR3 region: CASSGQVNSPLHF. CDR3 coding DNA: TGCGCCAGCTCTGGACAGGTTAATTCACCCCTCCACTTT.

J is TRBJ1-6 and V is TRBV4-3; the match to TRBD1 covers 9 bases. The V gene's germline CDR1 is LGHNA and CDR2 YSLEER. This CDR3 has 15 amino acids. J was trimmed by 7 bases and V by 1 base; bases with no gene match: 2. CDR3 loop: CASSQGQGGNSPLHF. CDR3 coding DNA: TGCGCCAGCAGCCAAGGACAGGGGGGGAATTCACCCCTCCACTTT.

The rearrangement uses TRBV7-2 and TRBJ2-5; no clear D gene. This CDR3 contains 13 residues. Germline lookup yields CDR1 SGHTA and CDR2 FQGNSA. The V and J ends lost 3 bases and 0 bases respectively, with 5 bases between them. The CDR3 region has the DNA TGTGCCAGCAGCTTCATGTACCAAGAGACCCAGTACTTC. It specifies CASSFMYQETQYF.

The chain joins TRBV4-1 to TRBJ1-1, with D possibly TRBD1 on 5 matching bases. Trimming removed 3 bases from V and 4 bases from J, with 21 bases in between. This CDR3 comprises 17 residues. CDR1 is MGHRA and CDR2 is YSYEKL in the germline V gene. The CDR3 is CASSQTFQGWGTTEAFF. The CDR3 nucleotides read TGCGCCAGCAGCCAGACGTTTCAGGGTTGGGGGACCACTGAAGCTTTCTTT.

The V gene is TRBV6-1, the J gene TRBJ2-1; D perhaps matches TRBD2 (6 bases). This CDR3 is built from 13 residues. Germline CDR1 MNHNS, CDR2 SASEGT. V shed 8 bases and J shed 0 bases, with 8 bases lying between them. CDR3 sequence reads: CASQRASYNEQFF. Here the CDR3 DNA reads TGTGCCAGCCAGCGGGCCTCCTACAATGAGCAGTTCTTC.

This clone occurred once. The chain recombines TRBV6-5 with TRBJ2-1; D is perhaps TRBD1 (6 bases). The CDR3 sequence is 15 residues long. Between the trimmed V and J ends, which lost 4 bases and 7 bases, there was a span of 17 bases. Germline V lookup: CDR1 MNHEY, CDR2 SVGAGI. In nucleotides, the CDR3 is TGTGCCAGCAGTTCCTCCCGCAGGGGAGTAAATGAGCAGTTCTTC. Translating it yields CASSSSRRGVNEQFF.

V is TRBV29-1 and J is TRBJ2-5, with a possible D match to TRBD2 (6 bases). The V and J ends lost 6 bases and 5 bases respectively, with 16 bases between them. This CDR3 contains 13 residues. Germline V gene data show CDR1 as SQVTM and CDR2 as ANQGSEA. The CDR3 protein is CSVAGGAMETQYF. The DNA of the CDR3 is TGCAGCGTCGCCGGCGGGGCCATGGAGACCCAGTACTTC.

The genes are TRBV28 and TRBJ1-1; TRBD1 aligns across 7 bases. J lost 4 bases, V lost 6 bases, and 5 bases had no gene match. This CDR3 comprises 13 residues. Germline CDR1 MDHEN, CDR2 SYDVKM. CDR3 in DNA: TGTGCCAGCAGCAGGGACAGCCCCACTGAAGCTTTCTTT. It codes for CASSRDSPTEAFF.